The 15 T cell receptor beta chains presented below share a single source sample, sequenced in a study of shared clonotypes between healthy human individuals. Produced via immunoSEQ multiplex PCR; TCRdb's table is partial and in-frame only. The data contain a few million clones, 85% to 95% of them seen just once; the ten biggest clones take up around 0.35%. The sample comprised naive CD4+ T cells from PBMCs. Indicated subset: CD45RA+ positively selected. The source is a man between 18 and 29 years old in good health. Some clones in this sample may be carry-over from other donors' samples.

The chain is built from TRBV12-5 and TRBJ1-5; the D is unclear. The germline V and J ends were trimmed by 6 bases and 5 bases, with 26 bases remaining between them. The CDR3 loop spans 18 amino acids. Germline assignment: CDR1 LGHNT and CDR2 FRNRAP. CDR3 region: CASGRDHRWASRHQPQHF. As DNA, the CDR3 is TGTGCTAGTGGCCGAGATCACAGATGGGCATCAAGGCATCAGCCCCAGCATTTT.

This clone was counted a few times. The rearrangement uses TRBV5-1 and TRBJ1-2; unclear D gene. Germline CDR1 and CDR2: SGHRS and YFSETQ. The CDR3 has 12 residues. Between the trimmed V and J ends, which lost 2 bases and 8 bases, there was a span of 10 bases. Here the CDR3 reads CASSFSNEGYTF. CDR3 DNA: TGCGCCAGCAGCTTCTCGAATGAAGGCTACACCTTC.

Details on this clone: The sample carries other DNA sequences with the same CDR3. This sequence joins TRBV6-5 and TRBJ2-5; 7 bases are a match to TRBD1. The germline gives CDR1 MNHEY, CDR2 SVGAGI. The CDR3 is 11 amino acids. V shed 6 bases and J 5 bases; nucleotides not matched to a gene: 0. This chain's CDR3 is CASRGGETQYF. CDR3 nucleotides: TGTGCCAGCAGAGGGGGCGAGACCCAGTACTTC.

This clone occurred once. The chain joins TRBV11-2 to TRBJ2-2; D call uncertain. This CDR3 is built from 11 residues. Germline CDR1 SGHAT, CDR2 FQNNGV. The V and J ends lost 8 bases and 4 bases respectively, with 5 bases between them. CDR3 DNA: TGTGCCAGCCAGGCCACCGGGGAGCTGTTTTTT. It specifies CASQATGELFF.

The chain recombines TRBV7-2 with TRBJ2-5, with 7 bases fitting TRBD2. V trimming: 5 bases; J trimming: 10 bases; junction bases outside the gene matches: 13. The V gene's germline CDR1 is SGHTA and CDR2 FQGNSA. The CDR3 loop spans 14 amino acids. CDR3 amino acids: CASSPGPGGYDQYF. The CDR3 DNA follows: TGTGCCAGCAGCCCGGGCCCGGGGGGTTATGACCAGTACTTC.

The genes are TRBV28 and TRBJ2-7; maybe TRBD1 (6 bases). The V gene lost 6 bases and the J gene lost 3 bases, with 30 bases spanning the gap. The length of the CDR3 is 19 residues. Germline V gene lookup returns CDR1 MDHEN and CDR2 SYDVKM. The CDR3 region has the DNA TGTGCCAGCAGGTGGACAGCCGCCATACATACCCTCAGCAGCTACGAGCAGTACTTC. The encoded protein is CASRWTAAIHTLSSYEQYF.

The chain couples TRBV5-1 to TRBJ1-5; tentatively, D is TRBD1 (6 bases). V was shortened by 0 bases and J by 3 bases, with 13 bases between the two germline ends. Germline CDR1 SGHRS, CDR2 YFSETQ. The CDR3 contains 16 residues. Written as DNA, the CDR3 is TGCGCCAGCAGCTTGGAAGGGGGACCGAACAATCAGCCCCAGCATTTT. This codes for CASSLEGGPNNQPQHF.

The chain couples TRBV6-5 to TRBJ2-5; no clear D. Germline lookup yields CDR1 MNHEY and CDR2 SVGAGI. CDR3 length: 15 residues. The V end was cut by 0 bases, the J end by 1 base, with 9 bases between. The CDR3: CASSYSSITQETQYF. The CDR3 region has the DNA TGTGCCAGCAGTTACTCCTCAATAACCCAAGAGACCCAGTACTTC.

The rearrangement joins TRBV6-6 to TRBJ1-4; D ambiguous. Trimming removed 2 bases at V and 4 bases at J, with 11 bases between. This CDR3 has 15 residues. Germline V gene lookup returns CDR1 MNHNY and CDR2 SVGAGI (reference sequence). In nucleotides, the CDR3 is TGTGCCAGCAGTTACCGAGGGCAGCGTAATGAAAAACTGTTTTTT. Translating it yields CASSYRGQRNEKLFF.

The rearrangement uses TRBV5-4 and TRBJ2-5, with 7 bases fitting TRBD1. V dropped 4 bases and J dropped 3; count of bases not matched to a gene: 12. Per germline, CDR1 SGHNT and CDR2 YYREEE (reference sequence). The CDR3 totals 16 residues. The CDR3 DNA reads as TGTGCCAGCAGCCCGCCCTCGGGACAGAGGAAAGAGACCCAGTACTTC. The encoded protein is CASSPPSGQRKETQYF.

The chain couples TRBV5-1 to TRBJ1-1; 7 bases line up with TRBD1. CDR1 is SGHRS and CDR2 is YFSETQ in the germline V gene. CDR3 length equals 15 residues. V was clipped by 0 bases and J by 3 bases; unmatched bases: 5. CDR3 DNA sequence: TGCGCCAGCAGCTTGGTTGAGAGGGGGCACACTGAAGCTTTCTTT. The encoded protein is CASSLVERGHTEAFF.

J is TRBJ2-1 and V is TRBV5-1; TRBD2 aligns across 14 bases. J gave up 7 bases and V 4 bases, and 7 bases lay outside the gene matches. CDR1 is SGHRS and CDR2 is YFSETQ in the germline V gene. CDR3 length: 16 residues. The CDR3 nucleotides are TGCGCCAGCAGCCGACTAGCGGGAGGGCTGGGAAATGAGCAGTTCTTC. Its protein product is CASSRLAGGLGNEQFF.

This chain joins TRBV2 and TRBJ1-1, with D tentatively TRBD1 (5 bases). V gave up 8 bases and J gave up 4 bases, with 11 bases separating them. Germline V gene lookup returns CDR1 SNHLY and CDR2 FYNNEI. The CDR3 is 12 residues long. This CDR3 is CASRREVTEAFF. DNA of the CDR3: TGTGCCAGCCGCAGGGAGGTCACTGAAGCTTTCTTT.

V is TRBV6-4 and J is TRBJ2-2, with TRBD2 matching over 14 bases. This CDR3 is built from 18 residues. Per the germline V gene, CDR1 is MRHNA and CDR2 is SNTAGT. V lost 8 bases to trimming and J lost 5 bases; unmatched junction nucleotides: 13. CDR3 amino acids: CASECLGLAGVWTGELFF. DNA for the CDR3: TGTGCCAGCGAGTGCCTGGGACTAGCGGGAGTATGGACCGGGGAGCTGTTTTTT.

J is TRBJ2-3 and V is TRBV7-2; tentatively, D is TRBD1 or TRBD2 (7 bases each). This CDR3 is 16 amino acids long. The V end lost 5 bases, the J end lost 7 bases, and 22 bases lay between the germline ends. CDR1 and CDR2 (germline): SGHTA, FQGNSA. The CDR3 reads CASSPGRGLSPYTQYF. The DNA of the CDR3 is TGTGCCAGCAGCCCTGGGAGGGGGCTTTCCCCTTATACGCAGTATTTT.